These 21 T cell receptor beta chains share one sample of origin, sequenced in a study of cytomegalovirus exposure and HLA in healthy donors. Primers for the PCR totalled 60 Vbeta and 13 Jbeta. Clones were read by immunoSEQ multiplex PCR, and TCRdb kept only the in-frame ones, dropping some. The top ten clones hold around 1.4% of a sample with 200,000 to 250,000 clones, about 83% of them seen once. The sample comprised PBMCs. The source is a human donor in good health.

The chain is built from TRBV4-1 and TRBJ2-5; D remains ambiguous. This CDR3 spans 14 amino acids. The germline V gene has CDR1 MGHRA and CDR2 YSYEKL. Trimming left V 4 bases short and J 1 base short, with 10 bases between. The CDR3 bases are TGCGCCAGCAGCCGCCAGGCTATCCAAGAGACCCAGTACTTC. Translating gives CASSRQAIQETQYF.

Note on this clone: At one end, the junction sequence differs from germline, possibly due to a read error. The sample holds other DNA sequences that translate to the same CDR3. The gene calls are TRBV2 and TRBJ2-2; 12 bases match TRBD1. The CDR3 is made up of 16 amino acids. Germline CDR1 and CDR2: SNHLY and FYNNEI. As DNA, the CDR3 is TGTGCCAGCAGCACCGGGACAGGGGGCCGTAACGGGGAGCTGTTTTTC. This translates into CASSTGTGGRNGELFF.

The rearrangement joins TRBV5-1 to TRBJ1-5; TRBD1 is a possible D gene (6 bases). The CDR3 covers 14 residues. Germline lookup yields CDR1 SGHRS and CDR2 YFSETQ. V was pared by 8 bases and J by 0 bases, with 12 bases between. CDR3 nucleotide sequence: TGCGCCAGTCCGCACAGGGATAGCAATCAGCCCCAGCATTTT. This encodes CASPHRDSNQPQHF.

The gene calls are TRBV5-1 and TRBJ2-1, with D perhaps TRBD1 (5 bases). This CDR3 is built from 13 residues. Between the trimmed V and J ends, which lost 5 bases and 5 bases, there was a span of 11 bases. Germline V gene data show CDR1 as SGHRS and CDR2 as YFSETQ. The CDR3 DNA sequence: TGCGCCAGCAGGCGTGGGGCGGACAATGAGCAGTTCTTC. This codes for CASRRGADNEQFF.

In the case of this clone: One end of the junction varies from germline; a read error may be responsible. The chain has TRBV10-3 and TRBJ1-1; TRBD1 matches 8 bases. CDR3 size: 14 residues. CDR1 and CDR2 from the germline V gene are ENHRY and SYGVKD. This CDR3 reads CAIGDRGLNTEAFF. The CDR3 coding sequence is TGTGCCATCGGTGACAGGGGTCTGAACACTGAAGCTTTCTTT.

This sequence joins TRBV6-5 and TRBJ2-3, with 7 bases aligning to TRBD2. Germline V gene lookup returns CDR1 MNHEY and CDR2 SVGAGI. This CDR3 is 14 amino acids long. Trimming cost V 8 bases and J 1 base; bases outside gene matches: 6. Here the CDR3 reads CASSGGRGTDTQYF. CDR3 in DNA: TGTGCCAGCTCGGGAGGCCGGGGCACAGATACGCAGTATTTT.

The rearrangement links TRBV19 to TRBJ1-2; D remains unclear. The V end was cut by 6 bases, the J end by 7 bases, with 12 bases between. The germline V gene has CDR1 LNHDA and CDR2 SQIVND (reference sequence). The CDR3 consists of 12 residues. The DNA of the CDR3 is TGTGCCAGTAGCGGAACAGAGGGTGGCTACACCTTC. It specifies CASSGTEGGYTF. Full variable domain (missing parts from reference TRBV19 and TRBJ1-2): DGGITQSPKYLFRKEGQNVTLSCEQNLNHDAMYWYRQDPGQGLRLIYYSQIVNDFQKGDIAEGYSVSREKKESFPLTVTSAQKNPTAFYLCASSGTEGGYTFGSGTRLTVV.

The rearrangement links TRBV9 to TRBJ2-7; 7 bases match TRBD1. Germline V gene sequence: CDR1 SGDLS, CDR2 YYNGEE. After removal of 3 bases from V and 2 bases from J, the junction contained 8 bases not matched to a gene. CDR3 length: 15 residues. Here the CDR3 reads CASSARGQEAYEQYF. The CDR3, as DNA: TGTGCCAGCAGCGCCCGCGGACAGGAGGCCTACGAGCAGTACTTC.

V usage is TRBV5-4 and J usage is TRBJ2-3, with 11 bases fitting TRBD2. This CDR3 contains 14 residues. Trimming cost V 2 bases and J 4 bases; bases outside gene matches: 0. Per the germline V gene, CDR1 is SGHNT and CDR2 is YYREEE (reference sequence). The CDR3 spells CASSLLAGADTQYF. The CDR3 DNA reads TGTGCCAGCAGCTTACTAGCGGGAGCAGATACGCAGTATTTT.

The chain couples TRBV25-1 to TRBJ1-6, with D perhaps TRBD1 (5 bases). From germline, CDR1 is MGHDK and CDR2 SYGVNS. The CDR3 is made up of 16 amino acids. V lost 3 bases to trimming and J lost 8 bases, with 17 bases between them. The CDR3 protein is CASSDPGQGTDSPLHF. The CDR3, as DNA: TGTGCCAGCAGTGACCCTGGGCAGGGTACGGATTCACCCCTCCACTTT.

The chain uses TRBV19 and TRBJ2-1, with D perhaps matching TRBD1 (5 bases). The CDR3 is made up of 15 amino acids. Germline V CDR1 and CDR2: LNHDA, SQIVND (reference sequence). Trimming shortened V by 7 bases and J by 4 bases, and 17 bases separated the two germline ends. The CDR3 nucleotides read TGTGCCAGTACCTATGCAGGGTCGAAGTACAATGAGCAGTTCTTC. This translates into CASTYAGSKYNEQFF.

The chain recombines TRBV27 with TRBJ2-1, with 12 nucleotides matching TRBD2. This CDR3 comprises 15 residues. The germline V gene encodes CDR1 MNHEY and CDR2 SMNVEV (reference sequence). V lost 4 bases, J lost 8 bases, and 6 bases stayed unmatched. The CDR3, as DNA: TGTGCCAGCAGTTCCCTAGCGGGAGGGCCACATGAGCAGTTCTTC. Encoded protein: CASSSLAGGPHEQFF.

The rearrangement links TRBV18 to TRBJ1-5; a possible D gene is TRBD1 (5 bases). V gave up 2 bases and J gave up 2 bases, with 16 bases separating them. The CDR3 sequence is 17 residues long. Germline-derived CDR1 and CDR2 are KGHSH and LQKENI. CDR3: CASSPMGGKGGNQPQHF. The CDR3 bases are TGTGCCAGCTCACCAATGGGGGGGAAGGGTGGCAATCAGCCCCAGCATTTT.

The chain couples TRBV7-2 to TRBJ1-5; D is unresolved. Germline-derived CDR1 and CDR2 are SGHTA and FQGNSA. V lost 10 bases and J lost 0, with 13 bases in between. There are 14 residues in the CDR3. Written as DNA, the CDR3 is TGTGCCACCGCAGCGGCCTATAGCAATCAGCCCCAGCATTTT. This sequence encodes CATAAAYSNQPQHF.

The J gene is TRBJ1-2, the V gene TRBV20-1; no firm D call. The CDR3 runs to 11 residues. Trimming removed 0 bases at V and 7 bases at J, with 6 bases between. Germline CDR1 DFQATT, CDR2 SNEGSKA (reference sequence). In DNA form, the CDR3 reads TGCAGTGCTAGAGAGCCCGGTGGCTACACCTTC. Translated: CSAREPGGYTF.

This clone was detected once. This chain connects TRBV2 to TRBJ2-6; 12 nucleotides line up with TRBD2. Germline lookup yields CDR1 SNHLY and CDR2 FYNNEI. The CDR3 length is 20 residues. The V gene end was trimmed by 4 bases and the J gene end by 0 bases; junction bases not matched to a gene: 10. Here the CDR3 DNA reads TGTGCCAGCAGTGTTATCCTAGCGGGAGGGCAAAACTCTGGGGCCAACGTCCTGACTTTC. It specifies CASSVILAGGQNSGANVLTF.

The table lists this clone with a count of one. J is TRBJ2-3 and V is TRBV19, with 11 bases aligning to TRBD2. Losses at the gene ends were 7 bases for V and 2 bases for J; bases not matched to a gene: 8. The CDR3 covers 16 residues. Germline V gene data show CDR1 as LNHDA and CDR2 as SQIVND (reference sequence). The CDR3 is CASKETSGIPTDTQYF. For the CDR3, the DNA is TGTGCCAGTAAGGAGACTAGCGGGATTCCCACAGATACGCAGTATTTT.

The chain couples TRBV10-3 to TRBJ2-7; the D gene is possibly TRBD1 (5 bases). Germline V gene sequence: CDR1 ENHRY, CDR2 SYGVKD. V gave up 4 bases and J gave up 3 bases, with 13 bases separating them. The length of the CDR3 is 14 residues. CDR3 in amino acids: CAISGPGIDYEQYF. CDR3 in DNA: TGTGCCATCAGTGGGCCAGGGATAGACTACGAGCAGTACTTC.

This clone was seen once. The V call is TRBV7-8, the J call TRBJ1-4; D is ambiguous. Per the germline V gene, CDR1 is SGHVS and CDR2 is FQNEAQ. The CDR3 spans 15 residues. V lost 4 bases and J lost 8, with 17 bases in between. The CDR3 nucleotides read TGTGCCAGCAGCTCGTCGGAGCGTTTGAACGAAAAACTGTTTTTT. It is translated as CASSSSERLNEKLFF.

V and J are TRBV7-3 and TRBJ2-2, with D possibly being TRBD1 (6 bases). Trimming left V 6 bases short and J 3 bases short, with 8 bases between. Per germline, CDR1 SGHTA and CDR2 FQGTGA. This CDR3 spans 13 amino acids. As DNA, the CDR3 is TGTGCCAGCAGAAGGGGGTACACCGGGGAGCTGTTTTTT. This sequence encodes CASRRGYTGELFF.

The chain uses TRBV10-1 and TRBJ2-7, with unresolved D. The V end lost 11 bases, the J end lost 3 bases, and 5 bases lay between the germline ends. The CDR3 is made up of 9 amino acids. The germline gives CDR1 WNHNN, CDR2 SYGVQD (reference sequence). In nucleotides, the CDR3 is TGCGCCGTACTCTACGAGCAGTACTTC. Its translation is CAVLYEQYF.